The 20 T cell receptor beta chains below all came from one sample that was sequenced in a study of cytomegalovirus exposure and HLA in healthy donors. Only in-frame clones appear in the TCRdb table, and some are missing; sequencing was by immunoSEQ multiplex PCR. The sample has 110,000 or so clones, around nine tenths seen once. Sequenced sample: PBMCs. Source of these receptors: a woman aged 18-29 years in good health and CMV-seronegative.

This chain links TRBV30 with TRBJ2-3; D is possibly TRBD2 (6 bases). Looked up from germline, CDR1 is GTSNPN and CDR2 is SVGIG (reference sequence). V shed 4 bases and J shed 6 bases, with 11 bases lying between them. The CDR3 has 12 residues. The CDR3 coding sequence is TGTGCCTGGATGGCGGGATTGGATACGCAGTATTTT. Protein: CAWMAGLDTQYF. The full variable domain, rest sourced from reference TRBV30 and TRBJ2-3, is SQTIHQWPATLVQPVGSPLSLECTVEGTSNPNLYWYRQAAGRGLQLLFYSVGIGQISSEVPQNLSASRPQDRQFILSSKKLLLSDSGFYLCAWMAGLDTQYFGPGTRLTVL.

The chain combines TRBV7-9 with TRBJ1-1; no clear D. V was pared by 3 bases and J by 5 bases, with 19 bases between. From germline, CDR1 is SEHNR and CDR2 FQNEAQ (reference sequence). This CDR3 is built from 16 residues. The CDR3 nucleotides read TGTGCCAGCAGCTTCCTGTCCGGAGGGCCGGTGACTGAAGCTTTCTTT. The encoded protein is CASSFLSGGPVTEAFF.

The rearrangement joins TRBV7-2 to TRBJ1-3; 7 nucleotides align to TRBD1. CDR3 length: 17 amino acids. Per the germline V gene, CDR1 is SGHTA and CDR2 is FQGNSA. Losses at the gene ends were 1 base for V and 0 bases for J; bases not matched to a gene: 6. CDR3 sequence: CASSLVRTGSSGNTIYF. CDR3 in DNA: TGTGCCAGCAGCTTAGTGAGGACAGGCTCCTCTGGAAACACCATATATTTT.

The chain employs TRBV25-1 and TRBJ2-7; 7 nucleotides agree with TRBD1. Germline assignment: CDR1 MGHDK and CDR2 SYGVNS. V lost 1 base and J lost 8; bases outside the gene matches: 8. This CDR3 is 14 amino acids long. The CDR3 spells CASSEFVTGPKQYF. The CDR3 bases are TGTGCCAGCAGTGAATTTGTGACAGGGCCCAAGCAGTACTTC.

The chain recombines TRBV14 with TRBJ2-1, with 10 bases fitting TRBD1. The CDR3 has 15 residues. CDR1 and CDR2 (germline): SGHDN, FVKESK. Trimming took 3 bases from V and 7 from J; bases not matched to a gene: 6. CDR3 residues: CASSHLGTGENEQFF. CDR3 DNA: TGTGCCAGCAGCCACTTAGGGACAGGGGAAAATGAGCAGTTCTTC.

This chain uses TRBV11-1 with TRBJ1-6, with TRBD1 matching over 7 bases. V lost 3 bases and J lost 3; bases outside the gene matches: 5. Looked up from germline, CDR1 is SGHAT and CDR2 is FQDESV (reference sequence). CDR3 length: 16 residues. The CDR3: CASSFQGVDYNSPLHF. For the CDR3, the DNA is TGTGCCAGCAGCTTCCAGGGGGTTGACTATAATTCACCCCTCCACTTT.

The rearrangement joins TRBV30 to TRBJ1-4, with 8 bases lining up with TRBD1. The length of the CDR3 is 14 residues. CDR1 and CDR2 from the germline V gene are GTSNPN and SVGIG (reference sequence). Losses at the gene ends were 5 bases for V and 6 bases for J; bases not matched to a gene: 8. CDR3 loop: CAWGTGRGYEKLFF. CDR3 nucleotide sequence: TGTGCCTGGGGGACAGGCCGGGGGTATGAAAAACTGTTTTTT.

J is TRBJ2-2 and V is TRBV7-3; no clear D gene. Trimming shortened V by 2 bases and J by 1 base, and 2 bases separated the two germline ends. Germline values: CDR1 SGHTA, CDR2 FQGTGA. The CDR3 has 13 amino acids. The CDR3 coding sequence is TGTGCCAGCAGCTTACGGAACACCGGGGAGCTGTTTTTT. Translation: CASSLRNTGELFF.

CDR3 DNA: TGCGCCAGCAGCTTGGGAGAACAGGGCGGGCGAGCTTTCTTT. It specifies CASSLGEQGGRAFF. The rearrangement uses TRBV5-1 and TRBJ1-1; D is perhaps TRBD1 (6 bases). V lost 0 bases, J lost 10 bases, and 16 bases lay in between. Germline V CDR1 and CDR2: SGHRS, YFSETQ. CDR3 length: 14 amino acids.

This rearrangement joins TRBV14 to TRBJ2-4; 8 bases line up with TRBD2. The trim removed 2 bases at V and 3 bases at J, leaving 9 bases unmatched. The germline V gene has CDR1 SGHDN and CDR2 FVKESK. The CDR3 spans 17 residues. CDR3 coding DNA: TGTGCCAGCAGCCAAAAGAGAGCGGGGGAATACAAAAACATTCAGTACTTC. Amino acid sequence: CASSQKRAGEYKNIQYF.

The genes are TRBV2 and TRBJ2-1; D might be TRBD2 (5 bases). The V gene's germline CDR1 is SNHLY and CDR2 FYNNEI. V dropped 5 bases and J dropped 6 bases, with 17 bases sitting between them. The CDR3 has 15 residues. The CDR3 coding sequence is TGTGCCAGCAGTCGAGAGGGCGGGTACTCCAATGAGCAGTTCTTC. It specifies CASSREGGYSNEQFF.

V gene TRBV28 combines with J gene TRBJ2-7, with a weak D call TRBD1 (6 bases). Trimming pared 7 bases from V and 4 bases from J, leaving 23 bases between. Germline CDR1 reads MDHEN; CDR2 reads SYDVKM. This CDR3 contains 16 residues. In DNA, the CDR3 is TGTGCCAGCAAAACCTCCACGTGGGACACGACTTACGAGCAGTACTTC. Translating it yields CASKTSTWDTTYEQYF.

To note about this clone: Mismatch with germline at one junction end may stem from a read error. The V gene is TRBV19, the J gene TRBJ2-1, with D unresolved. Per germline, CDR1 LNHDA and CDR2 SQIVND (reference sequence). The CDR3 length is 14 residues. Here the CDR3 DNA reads TGTGCCAGTAGCATAGGCAGCTCCTACAATGAGCAGTTCTTC. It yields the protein CASSIGSSYNEQFF.

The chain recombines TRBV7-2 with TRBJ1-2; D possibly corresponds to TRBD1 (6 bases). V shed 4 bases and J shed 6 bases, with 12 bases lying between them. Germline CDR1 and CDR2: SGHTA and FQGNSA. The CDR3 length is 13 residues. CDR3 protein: CASSSTGRDGYTF. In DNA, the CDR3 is TGTGCCAGCAGCTCAACAGGGAGAGATGGCTACACCTTC.

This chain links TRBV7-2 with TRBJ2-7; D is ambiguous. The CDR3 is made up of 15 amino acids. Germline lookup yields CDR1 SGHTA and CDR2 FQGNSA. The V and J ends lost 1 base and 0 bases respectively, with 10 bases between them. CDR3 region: CASSLDEVFSYEQYF. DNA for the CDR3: TGTGCCAGCAGCTTAGACGAGGTCTTCTCCTACGAGCAGTACTTC.

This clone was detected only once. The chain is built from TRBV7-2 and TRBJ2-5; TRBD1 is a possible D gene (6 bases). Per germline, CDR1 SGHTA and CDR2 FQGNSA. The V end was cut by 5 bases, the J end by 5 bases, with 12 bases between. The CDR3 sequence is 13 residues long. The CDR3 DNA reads TGTGCCAGCAGCCAGAATAGGGGGGAGACCCAGTACTTC. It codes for CASSQNRGETQYF. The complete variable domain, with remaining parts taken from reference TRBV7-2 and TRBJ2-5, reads GAGVSQSPSNKVTEKGKDVELRCDPISGHTALYWYRQSLGQGLEFLIYFQGNSAPDKSGLPSDRFSAERTGGSVSTLTIQRTQQEDSAVYLCASSQNRGETQYFGPGTRLLVL.

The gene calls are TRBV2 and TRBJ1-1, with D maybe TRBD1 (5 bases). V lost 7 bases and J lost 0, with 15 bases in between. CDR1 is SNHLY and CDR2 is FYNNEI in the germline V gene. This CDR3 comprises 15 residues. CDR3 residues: CASNGGRVVNTEAFF. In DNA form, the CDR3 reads TGTGCCAGCAATGGTGGCAGGGTAGTGAACACTGAAGCTTTCTTT. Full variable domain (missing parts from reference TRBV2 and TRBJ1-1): EPEVTQTPSHQVTQMGQEVILRCVPISNHLYFYWYRQILGQKVEFLVSFYNNEISEKSEIFDDQFSVERPDGSNFTLKIRSTKLEDSAMYFCASNGGRVVNTEAFFGQGTRLTVV.

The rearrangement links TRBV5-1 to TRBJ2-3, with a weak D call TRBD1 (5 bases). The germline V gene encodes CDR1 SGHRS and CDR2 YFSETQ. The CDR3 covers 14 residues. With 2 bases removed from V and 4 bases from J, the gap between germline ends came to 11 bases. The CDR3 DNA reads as TGCGCCAGCAGCTTTGACAGTAAGTCAGATACGCAGTATTTT. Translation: CASSFDSKSDTQYF. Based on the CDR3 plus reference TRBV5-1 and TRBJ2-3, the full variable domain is KAGVTQTPRYLIKTRGQQVTLSCSPISGHRSVSWYQQTPGQGLQFLFEYFSETQRNKGNFPGRFSGRQFSNSRSEMNVSTLELGDSALYLCASSFDSKSDTQYFGPGTRLTVL.

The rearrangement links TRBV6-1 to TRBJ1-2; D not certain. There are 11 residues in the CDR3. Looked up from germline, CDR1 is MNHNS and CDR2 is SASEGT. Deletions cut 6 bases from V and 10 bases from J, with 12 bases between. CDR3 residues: CASRKRPDYTF. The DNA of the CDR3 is TGTGCCAGCAGGAAACGCCCAGACTACACCTTC.

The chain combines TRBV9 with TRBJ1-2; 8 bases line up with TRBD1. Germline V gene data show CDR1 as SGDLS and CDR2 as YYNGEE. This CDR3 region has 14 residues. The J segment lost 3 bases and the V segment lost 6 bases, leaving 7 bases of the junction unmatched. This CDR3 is CASTGTQGDYGYTF. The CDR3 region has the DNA TGTGCCAGCACCGGTACACAGGGGGACTATGGCTACACCTTC.